The 18 T cell receptor beta chains below were found in one sample sequenced in a study of shared clonotypes between healthy human individuals. Profiled with immunoSEQ multiplex PCR; TCRdb holds only in-frame clones, not every one. The profile shows some 1,400,000 clones, roughly 96% of them singletons. The material sequenced was naive CD4+ T cells sorted from blood. Described subset: CD45RA+ positively selected. Every receptor here comes from a man aged 25 to 40 in good health.

This clone was recorded once. The chain recombines TRBV25-1 with TRBJ1-5; D not resolved. Looked up from germline, CDR1 is MGHDK and CDR2 is SYGVNS. Trimming stripped 4 bases from V and 2 bases from J, with 6 bases between. The CDR3 consists of 13 residues. Here the CDR3 DNA reads TGTGCCAGCAGTGGTTTCGGCAATCAGCCCCAGCATTTT. Its translation is CASSGFGNQPQHF. Combining the CDR3 with reference TRBV25-1 and TRBJ1-5 gives the whole variable domain EADIYQTPRYLVIGTGKKITLECSQTMGHDKMYWYQQDPGMELHLIHYSYGVNSTEKGDLSSESTVSRIRTEHFPLTLESARPSHTSQYLCASSGFGNQPQHFGDGTRLSIL.

This clone occurred once. The J gene is TRBJ2-1, the V gene TRBV7-9, with D possibly TRBD1 on 5 matching bases. The CDR3 is 13 residues long. The V gene lost 5 bases and the J gene lost 4 bases, with 9 bases spanning the gap. Germline V CDR1 and CDR2: SEHNR, FQNEAQ (reference sequence). The CDR3 loop reads CASSPQGYNEQFF. The CDR3 bases are TGTGCCAGCAGCCCTCAGGGATACAATGAGCAGTTCTTC.

The chain carries TRBV9 and TRBJ2-1; the D is unclear. Trimming cost V 0 bases and J 7 bases, with 11 bases left between them. The CDR3 contains 14 residues. The germline gives CDR1 SGDLS, CDR2 YYNGEE. CDR3 amino acids: CASSVATTLNEQFF. In DNA, the CDR3 is TGTGCCAGCAGCGTAGCTACTACTTTGAATGAGCAGTTCTTC.

V and J are TRBV2 and TRBJ2-5, with D tentatively TRBD2 (6 bases). This CDR3 is built from 13 residues. V was clipped by 6 bases and J by 3 bases, with 11 bases between them. CDR1 SNHLY and CDR2 FYNNEI come from the germline V gene. CDR3 residues: CASRAGREETQYF. CDR3 nucleotide sequence: TGTGCCAGCAGAGCGGGTCGAGAAGAGACCCAGTACTTC.

This clone was counted only a few times. Other DNA sequences in the same sample also yield this CDR3. This rearrangement joins TRBV18 to TRBJ2-3; no definite D call. Germline CDR1 reads KGHSH; CDR2 reads LQKENI. Between the trimmed V and J ends, which lost 4 bases and 2 bases, there was a span of 7 bases. The CDR3 is 13 amino acids. In nucleotides, the CDR3 is TGTGCCAGCTCACGGAACCCCACAGATACGCAGTATTTT. This translates into CASSRNPTDTQYF.

The gene calls are TRBV5-1 and TRBJ1-1; no definite D call. The CDR3 length is 16 residues. Germline loops: CDR1 SGHRS, CDR2 YFSETQ. Deletions cut 0 bases from V and 3 bases from J, with 15 bases between. CDR3 in amino acids: CASSLGSGFLDTEAFF. The CDR3 DNA reads as TGCGCCAGCAGCTTGGGGTCAGGATTCTTGGACACTGAAGCTTTCTTT.

The CDR3 bases are TGTGCCAGCAGAATCGGCGGAACCTACGAGCAGTACTTC. This translates into CASRIGGTYEQYF. This sequence joins TRBV13 and TRBJ2-7; D is unclear. The CDR3 is 13 residues long. The germline V gene has CDR1 PRHDT and CDR2 FYEKMQ (reference sequence). V shed 6 bases and J shed 2 bases, with 11 bases lying between them.

This chain uses TRBV6-6 with TRBJ2-7, with a weak D call TRBD2 (5 bases). The CDR3 covers 13 residues. Germline CDR1 and CDR2: MNHNY and SVGAGI (reference sequence). With 6 bases removed from V and 3 bases from J, the gap between germline ends came to 12 bases. In DNA form, the CDR3 reads TGTGCCAGCAGAGTCCGGAGCGGCTACGAGCAGTACTTC. Residues: CASRVRSGYEQYF.

This clone was seen once. V and J are TRBV6-5 and TRBJ2-7, with TRBD2 identical over 9 bases. The length of the CDR3 is 16 residues. Unmatched junction bases numbered 7, after V lost 2 bases and J lost 2 bases. Germline values: CDR1 MNHEY, CDR2 SVGAGI. The CDR3 nucleotides are TGTGCCAGCAGTTACGACCCCAGCGGGAGGACCTACGAGCAGTACTTC. It codes for CASSYDPSGRTYEQYF.

The chain employs TRBV19 and TRBJ2-5, with D unclear. This CDR3 is built from 13 residues. Looked up from germline, CDR1 is LNHDA and CDR2 is SQIVND (reference sequence). Trimming removed 5 bases from V and 2 bases from J, with 9 bases in between. CDR3: CASSRFGQETQYF. CDR3 sequence (DNA): TGTGCCAGTAGTCGATTTGGGCAAGAGACCCAGTACTTC.

The chain links TRBV18 to TRBJ2-1; D unclear. Germline V gives CDR1 KGHSH, CDR2 LQKENI. CDR3 length: 14 residues. V lost 2 bases to trimming and J lost 2 bases, with 7 bases between them. The CDR3 DNA follows: TGTGCCAGCTCACCAACACATACCTACAATGAGCAGTTCTTC. Translated, it gives CASSPTHTYNEQFF.

The chain is built from TRBV10-3 and TRBJ1-5; possible D gene TRBD1, 5 bases. The CDR3 is 13 amino acids. Germline V CDR1 and CDR2: ENHRY, SYGVKD. V was pared by 3 bases and J by 4 bases, with 7 bases between. The CDR3 loop is CAISDWGNQPQHF. CDR3 bases: TGTGCCATCAGTGATTGGGGGAATCAGCCCCAGCATTTT.

This chain connects TRBV2 to TRBJ2-3; 11 nucleotides agree with TRBD2. V trimming: 6 bases; J trimming: 6 bases; junction bases outside the gene matches: 8. The CDR3 contains 15 residues. Per germline, CDR1 SNHLY and CDR2 FYNNEI. The CDR3 nucleotides are TGTGCCAGCAGAGAGCTAGCGGGAGGTAGGGATACGCAGTATTTT. Amino acid sequence: CASRELAGGRDTQYF.

J is TRBJ2-7 and V is TRBV6-5; perhaps TRBD2 as D (6 bases). Germline lookup yields CDR1 MNHEY and CDR2 SVGAGI. The CDR3 has 15 residues. Trimming shortened V by 2 bases and J by 5 bases, and 16 bases separated the two germline ends. In DNA form, the CDR3 reads TGTGCCAGCAGTTACGGCGGGAACTCTTTTCACGAGCAGTACTTC. Protein product: CASSYGGNSFHEQYF.

The V gene is TRBV2, the J gene TRBJ1-5; 7 bases align to TRBD1. Germline trimming cut 10 bases from V and 6 bases from J; bases unmatched to any gene: 9. The CDR3 consists of 13 residues. Germline V gene data show CDR1 as SNHLY and CDR2 as FYNNEI. CDR3 DNA: TGTGCCACATCAAAAAGGGGGCTTCAGCCCCAGCATTTT. Its protein product is CATSKRGLQPQHF.

This chain connects TRBV9 to TRBJ2-4; TRBD1 aligns across 8 bases. V lost 2 bases, J lost 0 bases, and 1 base stayed unmatched. The length of the CDR3 is 15 residues. Germline values: CDR1 SGDLS, CDR2 YYNGEE. CDR3 nucleotides: TGTGCCAGCAGCGTGGGACAGGTAGCCAAAAACATTCAGTACTTC. Protein sequence: CASSVGQVAKNIQYF. Full variable domain (rest looked up from reference TRBV9 and TRBJ2-4): DSGVTQTPKHLITATGQRVTLRCSPRSGDLSVYWYQQSLDQGLQFLIQYYNGEERAKGNILERFSAQQFPDLHSELNLSSLELGDSALYFCASSVGQVAKNIQYFGAGTRLSVL.

CDR3 loop: CASALGGNGNEQFF. Here the CDR3 DNA reads TGTGCCAGCGCTCTAGGCGGCAACGGGAATGAGCAGTTCTTC. The gene calls are TRBV6-4 and TRBJ2-1; D not resolved. The germline gives CDR1 MRHNA, CDR2 SNTAGT. The CDR3 sequence is 14 residues long. With 8 bases removed from V and 7 bases from J, the gap between germline ends came to 18 bases.

This clone has a single count. The genes are TRBV5-1 and TRBJ2-7; 9 positions agree with TRBD2. CDR1 is SGHRS, CDR2 YFSETQ, per germline. There are 15 residues in the CDR3. J was trimmed by 7 bases and V by 4 bases; bases with no gene match: 12. The CDR3 spells CASSRLAGAVREQYF. Written as DNA, the CDR3 is TGCGCCAGCAGCCGATTAGCGGGAGCAGTGAGAGAGCAGTACTTC.